The entry that follows covers one T cell receptor (beta chain) sequence. This sample is part of a study of siplizumab effects on memory and regulatory T cells. Some clones are missing from TCRdb's copy, which holds only in-frame ones; the method was immunoSEQ multiplex PCR. This table holds about 56,000 clones, 95% to 98% found once. The origin of this receptor is a human donor in good health. The sequencing sample was made of naive CD8+ T cells sorted from blood.

The CDR3 DNA follows: TGTGCCAGCAGCTTAAGCGGATACAATGAGCAGTTCTTC. Amino acid sequence: CASSLSGYNEQFF. The chain links TRBV7-8 to TRBJ2-1; a possible D gene is TRBD2 (5 bases). Trimming pared 2 bases from V and 4 bases from J, leaving 6 bases between. The germline CDR1 and CDR2 sequences are SGHVS and FQNEAQ. The CDR3 extends over 13 amino acids. Full variable domain (rest looked up from reference TRBV7-8 and TRBJ2-1): GAGVSQSPRYKVAKRGQDVALRCDPISGHVSLFWYQQALGQGPEFLTYFQNEAQLDKSGLPSDRFFAERPEGSVSTLKIQRTQQEDSAVYLCASSLSGYNEQFFGPGTRLTVL.